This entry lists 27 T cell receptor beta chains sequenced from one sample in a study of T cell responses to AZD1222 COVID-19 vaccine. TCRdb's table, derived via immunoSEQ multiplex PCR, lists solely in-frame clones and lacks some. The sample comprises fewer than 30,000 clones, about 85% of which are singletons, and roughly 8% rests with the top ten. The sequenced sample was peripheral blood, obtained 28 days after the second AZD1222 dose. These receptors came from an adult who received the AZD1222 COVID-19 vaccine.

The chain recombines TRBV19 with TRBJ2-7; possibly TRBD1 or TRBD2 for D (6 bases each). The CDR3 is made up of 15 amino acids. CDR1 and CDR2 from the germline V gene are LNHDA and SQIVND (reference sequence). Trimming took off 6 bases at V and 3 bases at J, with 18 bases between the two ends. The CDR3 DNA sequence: TGTGCCAGTAGCGGGGGACAAGCCCGAATCTACGAGCAGTACTTC. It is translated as CASSGGQARIYEQYF. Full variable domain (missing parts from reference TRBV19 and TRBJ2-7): DGGITQSPKYLFRKEGQNVTLSCEQNLNHDAMYWYRQDPGQGLRLIYYSQIVNDFQKGDIAEGYSVSREKKESFPLTVTSAQKNPTAFYLCASSGGQARIYEQYFGPGTRLTVT.

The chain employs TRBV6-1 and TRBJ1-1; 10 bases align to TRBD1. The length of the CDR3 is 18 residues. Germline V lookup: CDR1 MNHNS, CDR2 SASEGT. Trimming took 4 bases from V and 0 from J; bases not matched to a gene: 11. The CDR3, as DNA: TGTGCCAGCAGTGGCGAGAGGGGGACAGGGGCCATGAACACTGAAGCTTTCTTT. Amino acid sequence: CASSGERGTGAMNTEAFF.

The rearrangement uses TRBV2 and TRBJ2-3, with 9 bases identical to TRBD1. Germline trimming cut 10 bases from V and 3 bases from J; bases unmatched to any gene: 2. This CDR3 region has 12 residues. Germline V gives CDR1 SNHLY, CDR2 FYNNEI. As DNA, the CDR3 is TGTGCCAACGGACAGGGGACAGATACGCAGTATTTT. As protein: CANGQGTDTQYF.

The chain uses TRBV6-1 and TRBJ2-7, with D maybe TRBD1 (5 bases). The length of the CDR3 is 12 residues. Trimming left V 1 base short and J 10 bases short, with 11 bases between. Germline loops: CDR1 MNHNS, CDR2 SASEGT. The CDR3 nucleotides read TGTGCCAGCAGTGAAGTACAGACAGACCAGTACTTC. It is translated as CASSEVQTDQYF.

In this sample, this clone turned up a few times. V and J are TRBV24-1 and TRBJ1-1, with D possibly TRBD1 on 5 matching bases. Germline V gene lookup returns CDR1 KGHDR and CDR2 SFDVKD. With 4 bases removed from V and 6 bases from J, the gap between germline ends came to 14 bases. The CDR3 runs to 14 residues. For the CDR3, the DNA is TGTGCCACCAGTGAGCCGGGACCACCTCCTGAAGCTTTCTTT. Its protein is CATSEPGPPPEAFF.

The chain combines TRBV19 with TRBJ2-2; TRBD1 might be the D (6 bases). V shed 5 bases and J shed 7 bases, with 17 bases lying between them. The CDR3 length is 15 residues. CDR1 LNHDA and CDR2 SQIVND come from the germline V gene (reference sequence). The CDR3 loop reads CASSFFYRAGGELFF. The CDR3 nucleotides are TGTGCCAGTAGTTTTTTCTACAGGGCTGGCGGGGAGCTGTTTTTT.

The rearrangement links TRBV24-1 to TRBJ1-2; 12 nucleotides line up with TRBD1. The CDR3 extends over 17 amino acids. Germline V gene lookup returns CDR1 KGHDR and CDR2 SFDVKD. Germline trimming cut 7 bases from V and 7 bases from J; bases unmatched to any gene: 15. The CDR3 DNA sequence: TGTGCCACCAGCCCAACCGGGACAGGGGGCGCGTCGACTGGCTACACCTTC. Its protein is CATSPTGTGGASTGYTF.

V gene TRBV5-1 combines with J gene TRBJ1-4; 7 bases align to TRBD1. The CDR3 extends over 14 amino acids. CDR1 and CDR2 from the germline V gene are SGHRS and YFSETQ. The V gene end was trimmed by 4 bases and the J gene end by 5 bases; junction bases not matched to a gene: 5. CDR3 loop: CASSPDRRNEKLFF. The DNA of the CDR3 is TGCGCCAGCAGCCCGGACAGGAGGAATGAAAAACTGTTTTTT.

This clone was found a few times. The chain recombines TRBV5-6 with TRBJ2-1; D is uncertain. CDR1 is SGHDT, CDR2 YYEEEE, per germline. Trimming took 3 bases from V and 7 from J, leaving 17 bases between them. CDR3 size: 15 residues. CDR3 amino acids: CASSSMTRTGNEQFF. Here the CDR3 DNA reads TGTGCCAGCAGCTCGATGACTCGCACTGGGAATGAGCAGTTCTTC.

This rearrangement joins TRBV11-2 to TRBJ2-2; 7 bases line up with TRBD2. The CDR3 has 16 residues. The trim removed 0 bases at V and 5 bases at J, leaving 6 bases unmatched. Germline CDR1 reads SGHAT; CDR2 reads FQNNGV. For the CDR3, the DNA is TGTGCCAGCAGCTTAGATCTAAGGCGGGGGACCGGGGAGCTGTTTTTT. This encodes CASSLDLRRGTGELFF.

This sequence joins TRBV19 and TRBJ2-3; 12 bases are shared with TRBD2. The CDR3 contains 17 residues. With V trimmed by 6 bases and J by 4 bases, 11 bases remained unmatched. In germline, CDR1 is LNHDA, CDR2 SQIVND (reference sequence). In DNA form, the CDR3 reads TGTGCCAGTAGCACCAAGGGCCTAGCGGGGGGGGCAGATACGCAGTATTTT. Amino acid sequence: CASSTKGLAGGADTQYF.

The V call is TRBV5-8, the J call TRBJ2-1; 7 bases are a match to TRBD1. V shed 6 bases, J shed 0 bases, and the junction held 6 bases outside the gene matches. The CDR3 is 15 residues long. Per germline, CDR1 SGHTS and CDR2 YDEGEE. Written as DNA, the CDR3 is TGTGCCAGCACCCAACAGGGGAACTCCTACAATGAGCAGTTCTTC. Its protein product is CASTQQGNSYNEQFF.

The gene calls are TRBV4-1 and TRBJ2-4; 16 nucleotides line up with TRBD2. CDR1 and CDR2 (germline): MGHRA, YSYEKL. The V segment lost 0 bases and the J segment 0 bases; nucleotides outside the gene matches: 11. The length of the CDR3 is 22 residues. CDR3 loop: CASSQDRTSGLAGGPAKNIQYF. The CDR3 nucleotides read TGCGCCAGCAGCCAAGATCGCACTTCGGGACTAGCGGGAGGGCCAGCCAAAAACATTCAGTACTTC.

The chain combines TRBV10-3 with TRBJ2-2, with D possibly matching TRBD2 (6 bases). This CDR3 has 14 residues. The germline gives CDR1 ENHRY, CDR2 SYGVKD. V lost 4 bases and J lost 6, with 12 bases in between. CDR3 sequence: CAISGGVLAGELFF. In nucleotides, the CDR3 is TGTGCCATCAGTGGCGGGGTGTTGGCCGGGGAGCTGTTTTTT.

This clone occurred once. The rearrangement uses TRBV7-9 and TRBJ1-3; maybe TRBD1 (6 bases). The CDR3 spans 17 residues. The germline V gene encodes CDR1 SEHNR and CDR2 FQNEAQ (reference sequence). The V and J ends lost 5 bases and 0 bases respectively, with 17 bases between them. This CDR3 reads CASSQRRQGSSGNTIYF. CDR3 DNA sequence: TGTGCCAGCAGCCAACGACGGCAGGGGAGCTCTGGAAACACCATATATTTT.

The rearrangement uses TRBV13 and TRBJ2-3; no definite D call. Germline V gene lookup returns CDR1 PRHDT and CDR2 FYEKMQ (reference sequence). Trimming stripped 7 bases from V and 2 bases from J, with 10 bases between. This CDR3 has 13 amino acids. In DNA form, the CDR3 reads TGTGCCAGCAAGATGGTCACCACAGATACGCAGTATTTT. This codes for CASKMVTTDTQYF. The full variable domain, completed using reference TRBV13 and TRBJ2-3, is AAGVIQSPRHLIKEKRETATLKCYPIPRHDTVYWYQQGPGQDPQFLISFYEKMQSDKGSIPDRFSAQQFSDYHSELNMSSLELGDSALYFCASKMVTTDTQYFGPGTRLTVL.

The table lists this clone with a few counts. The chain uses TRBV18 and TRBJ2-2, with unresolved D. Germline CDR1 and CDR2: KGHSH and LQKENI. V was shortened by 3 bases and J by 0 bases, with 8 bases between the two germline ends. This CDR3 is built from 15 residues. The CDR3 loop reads CASSPQKANTGELFF. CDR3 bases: TGTGCCAGCTCACCGCAGAAGGCGAACACCGGGGAGCTGTTTTTT.

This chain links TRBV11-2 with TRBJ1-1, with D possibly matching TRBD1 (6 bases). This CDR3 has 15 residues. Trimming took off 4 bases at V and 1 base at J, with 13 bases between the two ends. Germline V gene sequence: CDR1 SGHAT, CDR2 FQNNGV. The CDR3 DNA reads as TGTGCCAGCAGCTCCCGGGGCAGGGGGAACACTGAAGCTTTCTTT. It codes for CASSSRGRGNTEAFF.

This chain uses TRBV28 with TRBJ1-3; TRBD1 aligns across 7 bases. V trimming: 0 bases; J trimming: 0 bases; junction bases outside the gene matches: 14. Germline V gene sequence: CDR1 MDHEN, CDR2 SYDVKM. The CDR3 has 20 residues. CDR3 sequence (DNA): TGTGCCAGCAGTTTATGGCGACAGGGCGTATTTCCTGGCTCTGGAAACACCATATATTTT. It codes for CASSLWRQGVFPGSGNTIYF.

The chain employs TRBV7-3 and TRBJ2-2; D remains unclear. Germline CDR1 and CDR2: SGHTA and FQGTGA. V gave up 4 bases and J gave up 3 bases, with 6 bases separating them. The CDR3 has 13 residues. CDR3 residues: CASSSQDTGELFF. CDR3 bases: TGTGCCAGCAGCTCCCAAGACACCGGGGAGCTGTTTTTT.

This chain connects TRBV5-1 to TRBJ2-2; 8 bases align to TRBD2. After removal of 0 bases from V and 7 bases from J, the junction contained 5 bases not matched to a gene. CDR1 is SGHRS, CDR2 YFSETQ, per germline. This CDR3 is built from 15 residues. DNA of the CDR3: TGCGCCAGCAGCTTGGAACTAGCGGATGACGGGGAGCTGTTTTTT. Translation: CASSLELADDGELFF.

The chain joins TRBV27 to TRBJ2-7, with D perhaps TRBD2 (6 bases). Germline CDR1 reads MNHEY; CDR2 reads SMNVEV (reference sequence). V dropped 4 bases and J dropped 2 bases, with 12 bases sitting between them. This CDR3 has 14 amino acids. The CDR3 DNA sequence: TGTGCCAGCAGTTCCGGGACTGAGCCCTACGAGCAGTACTTC. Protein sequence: CASSSGTEPYEQYF.

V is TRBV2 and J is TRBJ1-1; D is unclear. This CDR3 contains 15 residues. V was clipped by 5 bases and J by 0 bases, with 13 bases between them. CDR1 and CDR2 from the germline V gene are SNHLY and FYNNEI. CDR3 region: CASSIGPQVNTEAFF. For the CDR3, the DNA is TGTGCCAGCAGTATCGGACCCCAGGTGAACACTGAAGCTTTCTTT. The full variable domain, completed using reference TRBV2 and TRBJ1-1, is EPEVTQTPSHQVTQMGQEVILRCVPISNHLYFYWYRQILGQKVEFLVSFYNNEISEKSEIFDDQFSVERPDGSNFTLKIRSTKLEDSAMYFCASSIGPQVNTEAFFGQGTRLTVV.

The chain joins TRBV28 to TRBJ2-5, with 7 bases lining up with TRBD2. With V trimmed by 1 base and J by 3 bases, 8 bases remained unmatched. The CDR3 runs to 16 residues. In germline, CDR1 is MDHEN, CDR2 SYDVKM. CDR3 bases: TGTGCCAGCAGTTTATTTGTGGGGGGGGAAGAAGAGACCCAGTACTTC. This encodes CASSLFVGGEEETQYF.

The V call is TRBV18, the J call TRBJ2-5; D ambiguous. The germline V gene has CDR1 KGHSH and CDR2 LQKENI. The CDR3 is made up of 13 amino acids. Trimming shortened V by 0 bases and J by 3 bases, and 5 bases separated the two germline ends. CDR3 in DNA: TGTGCCAGCTCACCACCGACTGAAGAGACCCAGTACTTC. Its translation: CASSPPTEETQYF. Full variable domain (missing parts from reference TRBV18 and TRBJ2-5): NAGVMQNPRHLVRRRGQEARLRCSPMKGHSHVYWYRQLPEEGLKFMVYLQKENIIDESGMPKERFSAEFPKEGPSILRIQQVVRGDSAAYFCASSPPTEETQYFGPGTRLLVL.

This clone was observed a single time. CDR3 coding DNA: TGTGCCAGCAGCCCCCGGGACAGGGGATTTTCTGGAAACACCATATATTTT. It translates to CASSPRDRGFSGNTIYF. The rearrangement joins TRBV7-9 to TRBJ1-3; 10 positions agree with TRBD1. Germline V gives CDR1 SEHNR, CDR2 FQNEAQ (reference sequence). This CDR3 has 17 amino acids. Trimming at V came to 5 bases and at J to 1 base, leaving 8 bases not matched to a gene.

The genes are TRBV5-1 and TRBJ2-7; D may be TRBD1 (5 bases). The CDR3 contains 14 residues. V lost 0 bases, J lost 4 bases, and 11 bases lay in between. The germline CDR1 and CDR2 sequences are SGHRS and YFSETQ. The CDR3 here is CASSLASGWYEQYF. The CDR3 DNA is TGCGCCAGCAGCTTGGCGTCAGGGTGGTACGAGCAGTACTTC.